The 20 T cell receptor beta chains below come from one sample, sequenced in a study of blood T cells in healthy people across ages. A second PCR of about 7 to 12 cycles used a sample-barcoded 5' primer and a J-beta primer mix. TCRdb reprocessed the 5' RACE reads with MiXCR, giving one entry per CDR3 protein. The sample lists 1.5 million to 2 million distinct CDR3 sequences; 25% to 30% were seen once. Sequenced material: blood. The receptors stem from a young woman in good health.

This clonotype has only one observation. Just one base apart from a much larger clone, this may be a read error. The rearrangement links TRBV4-1 to TRBJ2-1; 11 bases align to TRBD2. V shed 3 bases, J shed 6 bases, and the junction held 7 bases outside the gene matches. Germline CDR1 and CDR2: MGHRA and YSYEKL. This CDR3 is 16 amino acids long. CDR3 residues: CASSHPTSGEINEQFF. The CDR3 DNA is TGCGCCAGCAGCCATCCGACTAGCGGGGAGATCAATGAGCAGTTCTTC.

This sequence joins TRBV18 and TRBJ2-2; D possibly corresponds to TRBD2 (6 bases). V gave up 3 bases and J gave up 0 bases, with 11 bases separating them. This CDR3 comprises 16 residues. Germline CDR1 KGHSH, CDR2 LQKENI. In DNA, the CDR3 is TGTGCCAGCTCACCGGCTAGCGTCGCGAACACCGGGGAGCTGTTTTTT. This translates into CASSPASVANTGELFF. The whole variable domain, remainder taken from reference TRBV18 and TRBJ2-2, is NAGVMQNPRHLVRRRGQEARLRCSPMKGHSHVYWYRQLPEEGLKFMVYLQKENIIDESGMPKERFSAEFPKEGPSILRIQQVVRGDSAAYFCASSPASVANTGELFFGEGSRLTVL.

This clonotype was recorded many times. This chain links TRBV29-1 with TRBJ2-1; D perhaps matches TRBD1 (6 bases). The V end lost 6 bases, the J end lost 10 bases, and 13 bases lay between the germline ends. The V gene's germline CDR1 is SQVTM and CDR2 ANQGSEA. The CDR3 sequence is 11 residues long. Here the CDR3 reads CSVDQGTEQFF. The CDR3 DNA reads TGCAGCGTGGATCAGGGGACCGAGCAGTTCTTC.

The chain recombines TRBV10-3 with TRBJ2-7, with 9 bases aligning to TRBD1. The CDR3 contains 13 residues. Germline V gives CDR1 ENHRY, CDR2 SYGVKD. Trimming cost V 10 bases and J 6 bases; bases outside gene matches: 10. The CDR3 DNA reads TGTGCCACCCGCGGGACAGGGAGCCCCGAGCAGTACTTC. Its translation is CATRGTGSPEQYF.

This clonotype appeared a few times. The chain carries TRBV5-1 and TRBJ2-2; 8 nucleotides line up with TRBD2. Germline CDR1 is SGHRS and CDR2 is YFSETQ. CDR3 size: 15 residues. V gave up 2 bases and J gave up 3 bases; unmatched junction bases: 3. This CDR3 is CASSLTSGYTGELFF. The CDR3 nucleotides are TGCGCCAGCAGCTTAACTAGCGGATACACCGGGGAGCTGTTTTTT.

The chain's CDR3 is CASSRQGGPAEQYF. CDR3 sequence (DNA): TGTGCCAGCAGCCGACAGGGGGGGCCCGCCGAGCAGTACTTC. This sequence joins TRBV6-6 and TRBJ2-5; 9 bases are shared with TRBD1. The J call is uncertain, as TRBJ2-7 better fits the DNA end. Germline V gene lookup returns CDR1 MNHNY and CDR2 SVGAGI (reference sequence). The CDR3 runs 14 residues.

The chain couples TRBV7-2 to TRBJ2-2, with D perhaps TRBD1 or TRBD2 (5 bases each). CDR3 length: 17 residues. CDR1 is SGHTA and CDR2 is FQGNSA in the germline V gene. Deletions cut 2 bases from V and 5 bases from J, with 18 bases between. The CDR3 reads CASSLFGTALRTGELFF. The CDR3 DNA reads TGTGCCAGCAGCTTATTCGGGACCGCCCTTCGGACCGGGGAGCTGTTTTTT.

The chain is built from TRBV4-3 and TRBJ2-1; 9 nucleotides match TRBD2. CDR1 is LGHNA and CDR2 is YSLEER in the germline V gene. The CDR3 is 17 residues long. V dropped 5 bases and J dropped 2; count of bases not matched to a gene: 10. The CDR3 region has the DNA TGCGCCAGCAGCATCGCCCCCGGACTAGCGACCTACAATGAGCAGTTCTTC. It codes for CASSIAPGLATYNEQFF.

This clonotype has just one count. The V call is TRBV12-3 or TRBV12-4, the J call TRBJ2-5; D might be TRBD1 (6 bases). The J call may be in error: the DNA end matches TRBJ2-7 better. The CDR3 length is 14 residues. The CDR3 nucleotides read TGTGCCAGCAGTTTAAGGGCAGGGGTCGGCGAGCAGTACTTC. Translated: CASSLRAGVGEQYF.

V and J are TRBV4-2 and TRBJ2-1; a possible D gene is TRBD2 (6 bases). CDR3 length equals 13 residues. Germline V gives CDR1 LGHNA, CDR2 YNFKEQ. V lost 1 base to trimming and J lost 12 bases, with 13 bases between them. CDR3 sequence: CASSQGRLVGQFF. Here the CDR3 DNA reads TGTGCCAGCAGCCAAGGGAGACTAGTCGGGCAGTTCTTC.

The chain uses TRBV5-1 and TRBJ2-7; TRBD2 is a possible D gene (5 bases). Germline-derived CDR1 and CDR2 are SGHRS and YFSETQ. This CDR3 contains 14 residues. V lost 4 bases, J lost 3 bases, and 14 bases lay in between. CDR3 region: CASSRSGAFYEQYF. The CDR3 coding sequence is TGCGCCAGCAGCAGAAGCGGAGCTTTCTACGAGCAGTACTTC.

Ten or more counts support this clonotype. The V call is TRBV4-3, the J call TRBJ2-5; tentative D call: TRBD1 (5 bases). V lost 0 bases and J lost 7, with 12 bases in between. The CDR3 length is 14 residues. The germline V gene encodes CDR1 LGHNA and CDR2 YSLEER. CDR3 loop: CASSQETAGPTQYF. As DNA, the CDR3 is TGCGCCAGCAGCCAAGAGACGGCAGGGCCGACCCAGTACTTC.

The rearrangement joins TRBV19 to TRBJ2-7, with a weak D call TRBD2 (5 bases). V gave up 2 bases and J gave up 4 bases, with 15 bases separating them. CDR1 LNHDA and CDR2 SQIVND come from the germline V gene (reference sequence). CDR3 size: 15 residues. The CDR3 coding sequence is TGTGCCAGTAGTATATCGGGAACCCGAATGTACGAGCAGTACTTC. Its protein product is CASSISGTRMYEQYF.

The chain combines TRBV2 with TRBJ1-3; TRBD1 agrees at 7 bases. The V segment lost 5 bases and the J segment 2 bases; nucleotides outside the gene matches: 6. This CDR3 comprises 15 residues. Germline V gene sequence: CDR1 SNHLY, CDR2 FYNNEI. The CDR3 loop is CASSKEQGPGNTIYF. CDR3 DNA: TGTGCCAGCAGTAAGGAACAGGGGCCTGGAAACACCATATATTTT.

The CDR3 DNA is TGTGCCAGCAGTTTCAGACAGGGTACTCTTCAGCCCCAGCATTTT. Encoded protein: CASSFRQGTLQPQHF. The J gene is TRBJ1-5, the V gene TRBV27; 7 bases align to TRBD1. This CDR3 spans 15 amino acids. Germline V gene data show CDR1 as MNHEY and CDR2 as SMNVEV (reference sequence). Trimming removed 3 bases from V and 6 bases from J; junction bases left unmatched: 8.

This clonotype was observed a few times. The genes are TRBV2 and TRBJ2-5, with 12 bases aligning to TRBD2. The V gene end was trimmed by 6 bases and the J gene end by 4 bases; junction bases not matched to a gene: 6. Germline loops: CDR1 SNHLY, CDR2 FYNNEI. The CDR3 extends over 15 amino acids. In DNA, the CDR3 is TGTGCCAGCAGGCTTCTAGCGGGGGGGCCAGAGACCCAGTACTTC. This translates into CASRLLAGGPETQYF. Complete variable domain (other parts from reference TRBV2 and TRBJ2-5): EPEVTQTPSHQVTQMGQEVILRCVPISNHLYFYWYRQILGQKVEFLVSFYNNEISEKSEIFDDQFSVERPDGSNFTLKIRSTKLEDSAMYFCASRLLAGGPETQYFGPGTRLLVL.

The chain is built from TRBV6-1 and TRBJ1-2, with D unclear. V gave up 1 base and J gave up 10 bases, with 7 bases separating them. This CDR3 is built from 11 residues. Germline V gene sequence: CDR1 MNHNS, CDR2 SASEGT. The CDR3 is CASSEGGTYTF. The CDR3 region has the DNA TGTGCCAGCAGTGAAGGGGGTACCTACACCTTC.

Comments on this clonotype: Germline and junction disagree at one end, which may indicate a read error. V gene TRBV12-5 combines with J gene TRBJ1-2; tentative D call: TRBD1 (5 bases). The germline V gene has CDR1 LGHNT and CDR2 FRNRAP. There are 15 residues in the CDR3. CDR3 protein: CVSGRSGTSNYGYTF. CDR3 sequence (DNA): TGTGTTAGTGGTCGGTCCGGGACCTCTAACTATGGCTACACCTTC.

The V and J genes are TRBV20-1 and TRBJ1-2, with 10 bases matching TRBD1. J was trimmed by 4 bases and V by 6 bases; bases with no gene match: 8. This CDR3 comprises 14 residues. Per the germline V gene, CDR1 is DFQATT and CDR2 is SNEGSKA (reference sequence). The CDR3 sequence: CSALTGGGPYGYTF. The CDR3 DNA is TGCAGTGCCCTGACAGGGGGCGGGCCCTATGGCTACACCTTC.

This clonotype was counted a few times. The gene calls are TRBV13 and TRBJ2-1; 8 bases match TRBD2. Per the germline V gene, CDR1 is PRHDT and CDR2 is FYEKMQ (reference sequence). Trimming removed 5 bases from V and 0 bases from J; junction bases left unmatched: 3. The CDR3 has 15 amino acids. The CDR3 region is CASSAGLDSYNEQFF. The CDR3 DNA reads TGTGCCAGCAGCGCGGGACTAGACTCCTACAATGAGCAGTTCTTC.